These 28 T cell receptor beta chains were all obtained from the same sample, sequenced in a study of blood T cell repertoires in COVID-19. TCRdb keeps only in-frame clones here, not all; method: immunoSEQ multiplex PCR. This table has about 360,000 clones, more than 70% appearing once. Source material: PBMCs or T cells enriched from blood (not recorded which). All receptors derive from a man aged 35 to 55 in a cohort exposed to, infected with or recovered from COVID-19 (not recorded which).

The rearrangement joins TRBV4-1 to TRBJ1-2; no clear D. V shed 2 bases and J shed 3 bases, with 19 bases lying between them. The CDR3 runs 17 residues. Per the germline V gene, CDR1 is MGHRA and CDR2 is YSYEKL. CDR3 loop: CASSQRLPGRVDYGYTF. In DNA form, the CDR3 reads TGCGCCAGCAGCCAACGTCTCCCGGGGAGGGTTGACTATGGCTACACCTTC.

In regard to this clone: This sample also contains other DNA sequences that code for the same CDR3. Here the CDR3 DNA reads TGTGCCAGCAGTTACTCGAGCGGGAATCAGCCCCAGCATTTT. Protein sequence: CASSYSSGNQPQHF. The chain uses TRBV6-5 and TRBJ1-5, with D unclear. CDR3 length: 14 amino acids. V was shortened by 0 bases and J by 4 bases, with 7 bases between the two germline ends. Germline loops: CDR1 MNHEY, CDR2 SVGAGI.

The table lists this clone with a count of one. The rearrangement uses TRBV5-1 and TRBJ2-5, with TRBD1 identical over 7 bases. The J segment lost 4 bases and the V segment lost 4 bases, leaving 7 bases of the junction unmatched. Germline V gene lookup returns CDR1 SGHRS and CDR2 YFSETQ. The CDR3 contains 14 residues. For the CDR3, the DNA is TGCGCCAGCAGCAGAAACAGGGGTAGAGAGACCCAGTACTTC. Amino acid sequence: CASSRNRGRETQYF.

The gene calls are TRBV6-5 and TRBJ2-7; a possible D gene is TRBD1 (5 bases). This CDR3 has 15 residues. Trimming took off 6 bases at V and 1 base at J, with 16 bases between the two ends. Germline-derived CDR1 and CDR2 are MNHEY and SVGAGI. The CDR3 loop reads CASSPGFVNSYEQYF. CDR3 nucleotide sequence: TGTGCCAGCAGCCCAGGGTTTGTTAATTCCTACGAGCAGTACTTC.

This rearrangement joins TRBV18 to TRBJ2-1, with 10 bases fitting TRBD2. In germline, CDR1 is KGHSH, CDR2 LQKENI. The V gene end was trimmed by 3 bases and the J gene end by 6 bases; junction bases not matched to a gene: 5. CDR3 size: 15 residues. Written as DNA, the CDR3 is TGTGCCAGCTCACCGTGGGGGACTAGCGCCAATGAGCAGTTCTTC. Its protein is CASSPWGTSANEQFF.

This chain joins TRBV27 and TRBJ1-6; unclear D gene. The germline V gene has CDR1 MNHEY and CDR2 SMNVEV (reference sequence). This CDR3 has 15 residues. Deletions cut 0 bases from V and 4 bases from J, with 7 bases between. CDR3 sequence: CASSLSWEYNSPLHF. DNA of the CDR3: TGTGCCAGCAGTTTATCATGGGAGTATAATTCACCCCTCCACTTT.

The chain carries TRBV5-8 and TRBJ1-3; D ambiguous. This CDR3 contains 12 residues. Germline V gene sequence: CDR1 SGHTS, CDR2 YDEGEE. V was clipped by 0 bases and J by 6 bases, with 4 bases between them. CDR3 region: CASSLAVNTIYF. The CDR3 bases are TGTGCCAGCAGCTTGGCCGTAAACACCATATATTTT. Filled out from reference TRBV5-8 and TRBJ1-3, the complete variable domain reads EAGVTQSPTHLIKTRGQQATLRCSPISGHTSVYWYQQALGLGLQFLLWYDEGEERNRGNFPPRFSGRQFPNYSSELNVNALELEDSALYLCASSLAVNTIYFGEGSWLTVV.

CDR3 loop: CASSPLAGELFF. CDR3 DNA sequence: TGTGCCAGCTCACCCCTCGCCGGGGAGCTGTTTTTT. This sequence joins TRBV18 and TRBJ2-2; D is uncertain. Looked up from germline, CDR1 is KGHSH and CDR2 is LQKENI. CDR3 length equals 12 residues. With 3 bases removed from V and 6 bases from J, the gap between germline ends came to 5 bases. Combining the CDR3 with reference TRBV18 and TRBJ2-2 gives the whole variable domain NAGVMQNPRHLVRRRGQEARLRCSPMKGHSHVYWYRQLPEEGLKFMVYLQKENIIDESGMPKERFSAEFPKEGPSILRIQQVVRGDSAAYFCASSPLAGELFFGEGSRLTVL.

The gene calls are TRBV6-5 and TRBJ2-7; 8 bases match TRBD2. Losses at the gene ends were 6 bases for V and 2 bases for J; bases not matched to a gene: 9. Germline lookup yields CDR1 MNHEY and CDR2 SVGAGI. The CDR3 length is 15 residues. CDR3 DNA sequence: TGTGCCAGCAGGGCAACTAGCGGTACTGCCTACGAGCAGTACTTC. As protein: CASRATSGTAYEQYF.

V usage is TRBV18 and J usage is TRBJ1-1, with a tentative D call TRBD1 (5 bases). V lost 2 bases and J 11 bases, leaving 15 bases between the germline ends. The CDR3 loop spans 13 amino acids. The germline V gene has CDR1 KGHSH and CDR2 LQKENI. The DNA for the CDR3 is TGTGCCAGCTCACCAGGGGGACTCATGGGGGCTTTCTTT. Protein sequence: CASSPGGLMGAFF. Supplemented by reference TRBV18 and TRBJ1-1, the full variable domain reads NAGVMQNPRHLVRRRGQEARLRCSPMKGHSHVYWYRQLPEEGLKFMVYLQKENIIDESGMPKERFSAEFPKEGPSILRIQQVVRGDSAAYFCASSPGGLMGAFFGQGTRLTVV.

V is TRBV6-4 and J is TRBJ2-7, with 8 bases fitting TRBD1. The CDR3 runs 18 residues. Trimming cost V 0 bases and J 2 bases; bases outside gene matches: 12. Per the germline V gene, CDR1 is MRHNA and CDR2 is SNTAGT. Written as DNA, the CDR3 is TGTGCCAGCAGTGACTCGGACAGGGTAAGGGATAATACCTACGAGCAGTACTTC. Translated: CASSDSDRVRDNTYEQYF.

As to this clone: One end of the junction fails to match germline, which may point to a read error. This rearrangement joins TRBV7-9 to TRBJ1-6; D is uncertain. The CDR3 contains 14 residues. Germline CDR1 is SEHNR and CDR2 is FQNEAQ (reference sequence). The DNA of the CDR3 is TGTGCCAGCAGACCGGGAGCCGATAAATCACCCCTCCACTTT. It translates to CASRPGADKSPLHF.

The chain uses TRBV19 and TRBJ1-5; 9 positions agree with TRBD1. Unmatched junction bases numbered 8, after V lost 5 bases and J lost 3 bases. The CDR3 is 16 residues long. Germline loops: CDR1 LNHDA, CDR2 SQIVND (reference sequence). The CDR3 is CASSPRDRVDNQPQHF. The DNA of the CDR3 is TGTGCCAGTAGTCCCCGGGACAGGGTTGACAATCAGCCCCAGCATTTT.

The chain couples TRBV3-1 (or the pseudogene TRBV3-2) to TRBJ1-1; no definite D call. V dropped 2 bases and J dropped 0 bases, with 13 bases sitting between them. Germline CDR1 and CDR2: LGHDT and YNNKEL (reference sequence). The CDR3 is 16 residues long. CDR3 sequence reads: CASSQSDFGVNTEAFF. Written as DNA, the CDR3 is TGTGCCAGCAGCCAATCTGACTTCGGGGTGAACACTGAAGCTTTCTTT.

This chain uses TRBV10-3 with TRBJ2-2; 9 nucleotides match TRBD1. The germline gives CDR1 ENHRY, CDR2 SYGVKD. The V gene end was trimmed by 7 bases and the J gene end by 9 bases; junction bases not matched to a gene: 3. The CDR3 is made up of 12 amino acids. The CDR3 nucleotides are TGTGCCATCACCGGACAGGGGAGGGAGCTGTTTTTT. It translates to CAITGQGRELFF.

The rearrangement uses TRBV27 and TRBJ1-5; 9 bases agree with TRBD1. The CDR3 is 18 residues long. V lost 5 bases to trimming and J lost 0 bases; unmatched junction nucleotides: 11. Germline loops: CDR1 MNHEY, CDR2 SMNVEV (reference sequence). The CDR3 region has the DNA TGTGCCAGCAGTCCCCGGACAGGGGTCCCTTATAGCAATCAGCCCCAGCATTTT. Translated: CASSPRTGVPYSNQPQHF.

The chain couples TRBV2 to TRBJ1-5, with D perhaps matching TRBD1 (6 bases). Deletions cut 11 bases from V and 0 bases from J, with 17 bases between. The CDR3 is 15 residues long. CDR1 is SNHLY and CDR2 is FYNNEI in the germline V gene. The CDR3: CAARTGTTSNQPQHF. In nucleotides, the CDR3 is TGTGCCGCAAGGACCGGGACAACTAGCAATCAGCCCCAGCATTTT.

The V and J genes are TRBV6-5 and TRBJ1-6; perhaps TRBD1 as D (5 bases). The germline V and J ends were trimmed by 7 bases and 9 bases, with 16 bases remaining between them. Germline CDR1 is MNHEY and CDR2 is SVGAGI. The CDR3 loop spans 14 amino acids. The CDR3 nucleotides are TGTGCCAGCATATTGCAGGGCCAAGGTTCACCCCTCCACTTT. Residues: CASILQGQGSPLHF.

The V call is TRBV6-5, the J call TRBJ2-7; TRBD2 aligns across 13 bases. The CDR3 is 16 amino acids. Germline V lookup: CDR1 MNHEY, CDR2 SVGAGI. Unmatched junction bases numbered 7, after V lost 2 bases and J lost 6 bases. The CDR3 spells CASSYRGTSGIREQYF. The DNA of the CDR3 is TGTGCCAGCAGTTACCGAGGGACTAGCGGGATTCGCGAGCAGTACTTC.

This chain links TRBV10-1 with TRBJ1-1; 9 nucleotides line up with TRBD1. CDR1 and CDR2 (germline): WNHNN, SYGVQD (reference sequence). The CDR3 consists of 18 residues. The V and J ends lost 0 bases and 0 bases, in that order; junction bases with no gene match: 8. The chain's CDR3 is CASSESGGQGYMNTEAFF. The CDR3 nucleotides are TGCGCCAGCAGTGAGTCGGGGGGACAGGGTTACATGAACACTGAAGCTTTCTTT.

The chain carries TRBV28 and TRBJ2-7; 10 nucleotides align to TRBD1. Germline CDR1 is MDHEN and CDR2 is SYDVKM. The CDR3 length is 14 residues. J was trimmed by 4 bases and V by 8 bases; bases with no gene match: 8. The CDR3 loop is CASVTAGQGYEQYF. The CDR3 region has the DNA TGTGCCAGCGTAACCGCGGGACAGGGGTACGAGCAGTACTTC.

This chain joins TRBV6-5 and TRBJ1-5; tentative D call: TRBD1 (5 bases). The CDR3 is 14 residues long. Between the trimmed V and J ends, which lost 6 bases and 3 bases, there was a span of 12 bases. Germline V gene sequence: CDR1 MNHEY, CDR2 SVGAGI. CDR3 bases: TGTGCCAGCAGACCCACAGGTAACAATCAGCCCCAGCATTTT. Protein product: CASRPTGNNQPQHF.

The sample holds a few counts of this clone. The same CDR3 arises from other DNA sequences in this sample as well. CDR3 DNA: TGCGCCAGCAGCTTGGGACAGGGACGGTATGGCTACACCTTC. It codes for CASSLGQGRYGYTF. The rearrangement links TRBV5-1 to TRBJ1-2; 7 positions agree with TRBD1. The CDR3 has 14 residues. V lost 0 bases to trimming and J lost 5 bases; unmatched junction nucleotides: 4. Germline CDR1 and CDR2: SGHRS and YFSETQ.

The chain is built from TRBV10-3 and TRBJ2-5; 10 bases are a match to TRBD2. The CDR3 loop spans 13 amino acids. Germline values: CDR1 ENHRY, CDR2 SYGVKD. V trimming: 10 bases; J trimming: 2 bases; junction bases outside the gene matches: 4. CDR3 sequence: CATGLAVQETQYF. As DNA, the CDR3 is TGTGCCACCGGACTAGCGGTACAAGAGACCCAGTACTTC.

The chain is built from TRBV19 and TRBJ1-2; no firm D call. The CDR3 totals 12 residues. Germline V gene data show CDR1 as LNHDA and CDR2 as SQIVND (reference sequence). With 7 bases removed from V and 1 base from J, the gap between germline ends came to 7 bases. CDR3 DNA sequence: TGTGCCAGTAATAACATTAACTATGGCTACACCTTC. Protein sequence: CASNNINYGYTF.

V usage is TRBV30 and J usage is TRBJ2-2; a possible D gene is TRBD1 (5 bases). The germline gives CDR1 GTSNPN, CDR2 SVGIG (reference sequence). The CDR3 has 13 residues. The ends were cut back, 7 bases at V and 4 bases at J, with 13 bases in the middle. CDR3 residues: CAFQPGRTGELFF. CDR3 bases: TGTGCCTTCCAACCAGGGCGCACCGGGGAGCTGTTTTTT. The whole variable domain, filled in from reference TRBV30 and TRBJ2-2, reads SQTIHQWPATLVQPVGSPLSLECTVEGTSNPNLYWYRQAAGRGLQLLFYSVGIGQISSEVPQNLSASRPQDRQFILSSKKLLLSDSGFYLCAFQPGRTGELFFGEGSRLTVL.

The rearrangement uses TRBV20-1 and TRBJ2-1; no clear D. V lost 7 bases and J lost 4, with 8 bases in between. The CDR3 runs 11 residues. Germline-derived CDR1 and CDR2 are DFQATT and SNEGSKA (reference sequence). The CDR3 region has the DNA TGCAGTGTCTTATATTACAATGAGCAGTTCTTC. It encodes CSVLYYNEQFF.

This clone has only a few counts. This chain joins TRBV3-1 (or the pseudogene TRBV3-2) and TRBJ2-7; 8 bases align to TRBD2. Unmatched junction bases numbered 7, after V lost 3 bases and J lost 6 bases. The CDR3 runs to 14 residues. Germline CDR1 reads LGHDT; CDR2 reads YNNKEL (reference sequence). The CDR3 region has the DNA TGTGCCAGCAGCCAGGGGACTAGGGGACCCGAGCAGTACTTC. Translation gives CASSQGTRGPEQYF.